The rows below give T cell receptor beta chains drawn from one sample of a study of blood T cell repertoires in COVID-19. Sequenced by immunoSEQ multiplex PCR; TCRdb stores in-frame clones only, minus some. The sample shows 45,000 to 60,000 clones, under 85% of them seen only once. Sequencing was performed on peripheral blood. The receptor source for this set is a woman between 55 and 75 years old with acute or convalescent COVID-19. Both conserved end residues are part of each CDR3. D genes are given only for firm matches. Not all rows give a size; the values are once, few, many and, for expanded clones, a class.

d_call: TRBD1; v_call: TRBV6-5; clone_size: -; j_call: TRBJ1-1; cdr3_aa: CASSSRAGGNTEAFF; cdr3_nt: TGTGCCAGCAGTTCCCGGGCAGGGGGGAACACTGAAGCTTTCTTT
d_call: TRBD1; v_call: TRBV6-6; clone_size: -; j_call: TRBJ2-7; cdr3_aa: CASTRGDRGYEQYF; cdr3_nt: TGTGCCAGCACCCGGGGGGACAGGGGCTACGAGCAGTACTTC
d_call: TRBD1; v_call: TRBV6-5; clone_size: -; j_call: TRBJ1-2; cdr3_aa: CASRQGSYGYTF; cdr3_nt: TGTGCCAGCAGACAGGGGTCCTATGGCTACACCTTC
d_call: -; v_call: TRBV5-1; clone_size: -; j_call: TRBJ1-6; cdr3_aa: CASSYFEQGSSYNSPLHF; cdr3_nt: TGCGCCAGCAGCTATTTCGAGCAGGGGAGCTCCTATAATTCACCCCTCCACTTT
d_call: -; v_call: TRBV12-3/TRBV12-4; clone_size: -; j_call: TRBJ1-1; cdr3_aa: CASSRQGHTEAFF; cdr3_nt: TGTGCCAGCAGCCGCCAGGGGCACACTGAAGCTTTCTTT
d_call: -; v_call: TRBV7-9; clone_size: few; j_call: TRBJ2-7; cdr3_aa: CASSPQLGGHEQYF; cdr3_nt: TGTGCCAGCAGCCCCCAATTGGGGGGACACGAGCAGTACTTC
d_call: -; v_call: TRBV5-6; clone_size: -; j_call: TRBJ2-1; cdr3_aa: CASSQTVSSYNEQFF; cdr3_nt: TGTGCCAGCAGCCAAACGGTTAGCTCCTACAATGAGCAGTTCTTC
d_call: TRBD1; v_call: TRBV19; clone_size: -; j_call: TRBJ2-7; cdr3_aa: CASRGNWDSSYEQYF; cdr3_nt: TGTGCCAGTAGGGGAAACTGGGACAGCTCCTACGAGCAGTACTTC
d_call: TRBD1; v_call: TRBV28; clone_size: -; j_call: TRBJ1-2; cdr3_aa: CASSLWGQGAGGYTF; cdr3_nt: TGTGCCAGCAGTTTATGGGGACAGGGGGCGGGAGGCTACACCTTC
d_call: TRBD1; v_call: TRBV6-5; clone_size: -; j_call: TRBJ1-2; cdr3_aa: CASSQDRGGGYGYTF; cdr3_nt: TGTGCCAGCAGTCAGGACAGGGGTGGAGGATATGGCTACACCTTC
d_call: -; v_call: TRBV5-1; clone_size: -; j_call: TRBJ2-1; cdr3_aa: CASSFESLHNEQFF; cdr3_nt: TGCGCCAGCAGCTTCGAGAGTTTGCACAATGAGCAGTTCTTC
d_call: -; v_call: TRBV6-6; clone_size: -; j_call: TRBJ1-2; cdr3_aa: CASSFREGSYGYTF; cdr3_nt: TGTGCCAGCAGTTTCCGAGAGGGTTCCTATGGCTACACCTTC
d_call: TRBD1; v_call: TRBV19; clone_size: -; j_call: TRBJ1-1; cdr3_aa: CASSTRDRGSDTEAFF; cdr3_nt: TGTGCCAGTAGTACTCGAGACAGGGGGTCGGACACTGAAGCTTTCTTT
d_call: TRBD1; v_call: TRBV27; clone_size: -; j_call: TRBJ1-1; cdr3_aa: CASSLQSGGGTEAFF; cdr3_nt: TGTGCCAGCAGTTTACAGTCAGGGGGCGGCACTGAAGCTTTCTTT
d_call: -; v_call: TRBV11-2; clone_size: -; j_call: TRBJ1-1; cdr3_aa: CASSLIRVTEAFF; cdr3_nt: TGTGCCAGCAGCTTAATTCGGGTCACTGAAGCTTTCTTT
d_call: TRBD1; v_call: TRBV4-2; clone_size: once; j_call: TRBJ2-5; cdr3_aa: CASSQDAGQVRKTQYF; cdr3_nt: TGTGCCAGCAGCCAAGATGCCGGACAGGTGAGGAAGACCCAGTACTTC
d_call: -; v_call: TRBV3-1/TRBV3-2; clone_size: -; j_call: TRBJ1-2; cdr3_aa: CASSPFSGSNYGYTF; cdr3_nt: TGTGCCAGCAGCCCATTTTCAGGTTCTAACTATGGCTACACCTTC
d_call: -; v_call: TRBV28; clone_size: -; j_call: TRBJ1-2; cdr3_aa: CAGKTGDYGYTF; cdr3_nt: TGTGCCGGAAAAACGGGAGACTATGGCTACACCTTC
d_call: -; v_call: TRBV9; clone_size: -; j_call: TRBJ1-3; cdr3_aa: CASSQHGQGNTIYF; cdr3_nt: TGTGCCAGCAGTCAGCATGGACAGGGAAACACCATATATTTT
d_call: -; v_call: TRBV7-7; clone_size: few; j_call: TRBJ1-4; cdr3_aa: CASSLHGTPNEKLFF; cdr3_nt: TGTGCTAGCAGCCTCCATGGGACACCCAATGAAAAACTGTTTTTT
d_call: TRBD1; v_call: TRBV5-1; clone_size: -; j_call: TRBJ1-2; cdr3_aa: CASSEGQGLYGYTF; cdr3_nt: TGCGCCAGCAGCGAGGGACAGGGGCTCTATGGCTACACCTTC
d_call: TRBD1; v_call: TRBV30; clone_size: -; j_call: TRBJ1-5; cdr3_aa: CAYQTGGNQPQHF; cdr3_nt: TGTGCCTACCAGACAGGGGGCAATCAGCCCCAGCATTTT
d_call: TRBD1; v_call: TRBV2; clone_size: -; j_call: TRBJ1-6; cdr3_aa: CASSRPGQGSNGNSPLHF; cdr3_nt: TGTGCCAGCAGCCGCCCGGGACAGGGTAGTAATGGTAATTCACCCCTCCACTTT
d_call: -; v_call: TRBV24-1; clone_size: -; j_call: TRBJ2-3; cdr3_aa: CATSEPGRDNTDTQYF; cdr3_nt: TGTGCCACCAGTGAACCAGGACGGGACAACACAGATACGCAGTATTTT
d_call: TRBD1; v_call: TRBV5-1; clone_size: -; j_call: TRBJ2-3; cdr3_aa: CASSPGTGGYTDTQYF; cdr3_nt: TGCGCCAGCAGCCCCGGGACAGGGGGTTACACAGATACGCAGTATTTT
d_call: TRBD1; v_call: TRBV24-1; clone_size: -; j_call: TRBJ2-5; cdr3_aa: CATSDWAGGETQYF; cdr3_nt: TGTGCCACCAGTGATTGGGCAGGGGGAGAGACCCAGTACTTC
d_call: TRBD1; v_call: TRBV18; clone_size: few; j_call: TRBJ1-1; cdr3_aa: CASSSGQGANTEAFF; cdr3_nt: TGTGCCAGCTCATCCGGACAGGGAGCTAACACTGAAGCTTTCTTT
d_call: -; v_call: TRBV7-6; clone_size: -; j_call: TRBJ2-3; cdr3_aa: CAGAGTDTQYF; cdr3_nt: TGTGCCGGGGCGGGGACAGATACGCAGTATTTT
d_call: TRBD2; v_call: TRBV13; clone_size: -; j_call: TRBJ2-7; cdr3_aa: CASSSTSGLAGKYYEQYF; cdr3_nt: TGTGCCAGCAGCTCAACCTCGGGACTAGCGGGAAAGTACTACGAGCAGTACTTC
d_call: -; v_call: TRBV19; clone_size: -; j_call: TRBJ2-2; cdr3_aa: CASSSQGNTGELFF; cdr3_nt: TGTGCCAGTAGTAGTCAGGGGAACACCGGGGAGCTGTTTTTT
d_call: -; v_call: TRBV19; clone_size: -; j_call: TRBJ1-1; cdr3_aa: CASSDRDWEAFF; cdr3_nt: TGTGCCAGTAGCGACCGGGACTGGGAAGCTTTCTTT
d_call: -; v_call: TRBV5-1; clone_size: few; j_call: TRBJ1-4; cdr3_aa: CASSLSRATNEKLFF; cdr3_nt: TGCGCCAGCAGCTTAAGCAGGGCAACTAATGAAAAACTGTTTTTT
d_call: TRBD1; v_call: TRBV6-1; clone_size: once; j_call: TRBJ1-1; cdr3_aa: CASSEWDRVMNTEAFF; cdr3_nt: TGTGCCAGCAGTGAATGGGACAGAGTAATGAACACTGAAGCTTTCTTT
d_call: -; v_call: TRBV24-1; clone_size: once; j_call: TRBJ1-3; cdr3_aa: CATSDGADSGNTIYF; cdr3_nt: TGTGCCACCAGTGATGGGGCGGACTCTGGAAACACCATATATTTT
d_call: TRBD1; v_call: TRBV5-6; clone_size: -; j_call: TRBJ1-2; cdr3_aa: CASSLTGGGYTF; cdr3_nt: TGTGCCAGCAGCCTGACAGGGGGTGGCTACACCTTC
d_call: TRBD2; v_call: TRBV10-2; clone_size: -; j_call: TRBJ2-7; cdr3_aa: CASTVTSSSYEQYF; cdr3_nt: TGCGCCAGCACCGTGACTAGCAGCTCCTACGAGCAGTACTTC
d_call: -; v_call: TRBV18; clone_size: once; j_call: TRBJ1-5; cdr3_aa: CASSPRRETRGNQPQHF; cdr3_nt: TGTGCCAGCTCACCACGCAGAGAGACAAGAGGCAATCAGCCCCAGCATTTT
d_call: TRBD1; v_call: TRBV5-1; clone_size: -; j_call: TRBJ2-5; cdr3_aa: CASSLAGGRGETQYF; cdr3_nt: TGCGCCAGCAGCTTAGCAGGGGGCCGGGGGGAGACCCAGTACTTC
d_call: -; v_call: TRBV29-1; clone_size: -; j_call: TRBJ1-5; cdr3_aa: CSVGSNAGQPQHF; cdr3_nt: TGCAGCGTTGGGTCGAATGCGGGACAGCCCCAGCATTTT
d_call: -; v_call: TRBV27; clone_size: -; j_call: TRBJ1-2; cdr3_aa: CASSFQGLRGYTF; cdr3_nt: TGTGCCAGCAGTTTCCAGGGACTCCGTGGCTACACCTTC
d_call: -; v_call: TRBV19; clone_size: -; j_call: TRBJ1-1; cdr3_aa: CASTLTLNTEAFF; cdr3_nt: TGTGCCAGTACTCTGACATTGAACACTGAAGCTTTCTTT